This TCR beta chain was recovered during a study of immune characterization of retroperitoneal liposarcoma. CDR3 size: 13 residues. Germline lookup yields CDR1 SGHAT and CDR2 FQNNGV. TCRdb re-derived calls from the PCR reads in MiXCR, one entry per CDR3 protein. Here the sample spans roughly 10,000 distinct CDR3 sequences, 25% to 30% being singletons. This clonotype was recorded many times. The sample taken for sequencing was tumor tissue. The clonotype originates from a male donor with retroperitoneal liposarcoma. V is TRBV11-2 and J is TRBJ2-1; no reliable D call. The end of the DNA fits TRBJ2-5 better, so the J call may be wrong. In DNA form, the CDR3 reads TGTGCCAGCAGCTGGACGCCGGGCGAGACCCAGTACTTC. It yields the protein CASSWTPGETQYF.